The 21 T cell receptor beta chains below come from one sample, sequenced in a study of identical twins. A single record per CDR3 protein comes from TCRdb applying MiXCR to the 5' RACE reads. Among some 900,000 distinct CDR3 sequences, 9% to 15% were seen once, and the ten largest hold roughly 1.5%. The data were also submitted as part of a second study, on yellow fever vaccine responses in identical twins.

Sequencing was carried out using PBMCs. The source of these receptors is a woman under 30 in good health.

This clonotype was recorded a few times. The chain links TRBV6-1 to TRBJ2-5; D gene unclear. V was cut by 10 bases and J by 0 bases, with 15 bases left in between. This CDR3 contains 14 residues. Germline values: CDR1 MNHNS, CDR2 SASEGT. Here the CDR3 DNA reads TGTGCCACCAAAAGTCGGTCTCACCAAGAGACCCAGTACTTC. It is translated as CATKSRSHQETQYF.

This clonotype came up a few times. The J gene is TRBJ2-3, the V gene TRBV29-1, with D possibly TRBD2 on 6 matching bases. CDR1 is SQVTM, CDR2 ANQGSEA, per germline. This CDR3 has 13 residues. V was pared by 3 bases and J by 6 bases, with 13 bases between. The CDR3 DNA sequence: TGCAGCGTTGAGGGGGACTGGTCGGATACGCAGTATTTT. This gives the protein CSVEGDWSDTQYF.

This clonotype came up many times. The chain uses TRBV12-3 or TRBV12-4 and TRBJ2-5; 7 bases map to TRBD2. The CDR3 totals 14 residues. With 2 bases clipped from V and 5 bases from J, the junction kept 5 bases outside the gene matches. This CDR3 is CASSLRLAEETQYF. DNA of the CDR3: TGTGCCAGCAGTTTAAGACTAGCCGAGGAGACCCAGTACTTC.

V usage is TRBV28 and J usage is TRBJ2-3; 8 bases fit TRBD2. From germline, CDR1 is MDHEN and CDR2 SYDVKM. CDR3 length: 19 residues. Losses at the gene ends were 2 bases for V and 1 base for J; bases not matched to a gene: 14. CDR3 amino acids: CASSLGRSGGFRRTDTQYF. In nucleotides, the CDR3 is TGTGCCAGCAGTTTAGGGCGGAGCGGGGGTTTTAGGCGCACAGATACGCAGTATTTT.

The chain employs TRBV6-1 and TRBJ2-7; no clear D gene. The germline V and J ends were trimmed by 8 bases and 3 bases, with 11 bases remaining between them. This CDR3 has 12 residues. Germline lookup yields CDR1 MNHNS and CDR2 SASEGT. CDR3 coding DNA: TGTGCCAGCTCGGACGACGGCTACGAGCAGTACTTC. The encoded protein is CASSDDGYEQYF.

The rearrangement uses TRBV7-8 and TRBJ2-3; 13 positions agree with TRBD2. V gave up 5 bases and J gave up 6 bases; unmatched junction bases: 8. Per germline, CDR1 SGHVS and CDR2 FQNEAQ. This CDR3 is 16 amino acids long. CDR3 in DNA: TGTGCCAGCAGCCCAGGGACTAGCGGGATTTTCGATACGCAGTATTTT. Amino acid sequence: CASSPGTSGIFDTQYF.

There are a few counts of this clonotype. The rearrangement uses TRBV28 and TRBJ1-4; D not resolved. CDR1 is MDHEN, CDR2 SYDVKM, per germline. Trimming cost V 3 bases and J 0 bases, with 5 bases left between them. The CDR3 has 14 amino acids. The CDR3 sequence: CASSFRSTNEKLFF. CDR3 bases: TGTGCCAGCAGTTTCAGATCAACTAATGAAAAACTGTTTTTT.

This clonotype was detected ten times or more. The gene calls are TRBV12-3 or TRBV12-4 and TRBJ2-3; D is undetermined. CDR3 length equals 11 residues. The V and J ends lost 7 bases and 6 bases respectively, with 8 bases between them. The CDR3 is CASTLRDTQYF. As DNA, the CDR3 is TGTGCCAGCACCCTACGGGATACGCAGTATTTT.

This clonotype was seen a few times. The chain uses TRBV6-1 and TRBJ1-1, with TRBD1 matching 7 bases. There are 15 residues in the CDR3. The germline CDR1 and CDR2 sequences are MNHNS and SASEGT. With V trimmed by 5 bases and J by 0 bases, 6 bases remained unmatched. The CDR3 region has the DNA TGTGCCAGCAGTCAAGGGGACAGCATGAACACTGAAGCTTTCTTT. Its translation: CASSQGDSMNTEAFF.

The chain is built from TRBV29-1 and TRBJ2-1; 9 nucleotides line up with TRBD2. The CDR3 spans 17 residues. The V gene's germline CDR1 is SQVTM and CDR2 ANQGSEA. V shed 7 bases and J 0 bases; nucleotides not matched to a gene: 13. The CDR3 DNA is TGCAGCGCCCCCGCATGGGCGGGAGGGTTCTCCTACAATGAGCAGTTCTTC. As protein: CSAPAWAGGFSYNEQFF.

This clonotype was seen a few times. The CDR3 is CASSFTSGRDYEQYF. DNA for the CDR3: TGTGCCAGCAGCTTCACTAGCGGGAGGGACTACGAGCAGTACTTC. This chain joins TRBV11-2 and TRBJ2-7, with 13 bases aligning to TRBD2. Germline V gene lookup returns CDR1 SGHAT and CDR2 FQNNGV. This CDR3 is built from 15 residues. Losses at the gene ends were 3 bases for V and 3 bases for J; bases not matched to a gene: 2.

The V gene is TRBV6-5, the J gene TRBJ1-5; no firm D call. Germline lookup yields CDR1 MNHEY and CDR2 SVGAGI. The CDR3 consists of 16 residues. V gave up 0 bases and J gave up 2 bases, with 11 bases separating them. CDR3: CASSYSAAQGNQPQHF. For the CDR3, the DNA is TGTGCCAGCAGTTACTCGGCAGCGCAGGGCAATCAGCCCCAGCATTTT.

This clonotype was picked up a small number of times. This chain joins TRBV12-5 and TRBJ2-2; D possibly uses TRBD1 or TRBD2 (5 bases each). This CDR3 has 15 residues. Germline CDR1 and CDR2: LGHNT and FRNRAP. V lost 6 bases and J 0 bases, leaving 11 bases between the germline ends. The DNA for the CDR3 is TGTGCTAGTGGCCGGGACGGCGCGAACACCGGGGAGCTGTTTTTT. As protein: CASGRDGANTGELFF.

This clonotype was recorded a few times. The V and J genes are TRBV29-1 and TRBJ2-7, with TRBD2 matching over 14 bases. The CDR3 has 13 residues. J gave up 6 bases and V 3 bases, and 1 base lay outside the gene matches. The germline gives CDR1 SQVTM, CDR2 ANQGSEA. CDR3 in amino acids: CSVEGLAGVEQYF. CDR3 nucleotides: TGCAGCGTTGAGGGACTAGCGGGAGTCGAGCAGTACTTC.

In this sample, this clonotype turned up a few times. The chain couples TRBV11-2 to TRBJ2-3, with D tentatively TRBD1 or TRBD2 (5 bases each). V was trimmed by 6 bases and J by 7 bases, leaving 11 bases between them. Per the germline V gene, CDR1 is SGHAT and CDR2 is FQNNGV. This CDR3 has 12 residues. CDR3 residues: CASSPEGYTQYF. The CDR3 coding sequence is TGTGCCAGCAGTCCCGAGGGGTATACGCAGTATTTT.

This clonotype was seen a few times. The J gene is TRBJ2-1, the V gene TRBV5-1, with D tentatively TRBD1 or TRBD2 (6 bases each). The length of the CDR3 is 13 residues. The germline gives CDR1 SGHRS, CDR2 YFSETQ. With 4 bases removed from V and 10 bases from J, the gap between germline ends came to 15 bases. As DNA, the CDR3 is TGCGCCAGCAGCCTTGGTTGGGGGGCAGAGCAGTTCTTC. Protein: CASSLGWGAEQFF.

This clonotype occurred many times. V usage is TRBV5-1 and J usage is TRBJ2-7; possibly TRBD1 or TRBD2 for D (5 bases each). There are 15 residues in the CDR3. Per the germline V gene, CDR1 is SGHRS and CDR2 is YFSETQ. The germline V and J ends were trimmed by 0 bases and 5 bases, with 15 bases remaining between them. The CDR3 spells CASSLGGSSTNEQYF. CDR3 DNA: TGCGCCAGCAGCTTGGGGGGGAGTAGCACGAACGAGCAGTACTTC.

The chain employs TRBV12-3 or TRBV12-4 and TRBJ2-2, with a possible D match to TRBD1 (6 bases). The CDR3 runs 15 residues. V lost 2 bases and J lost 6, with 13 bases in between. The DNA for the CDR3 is TGTGCCAGCAGTTTAACCCCACAGGGTCCCGGGGAGCTGTTTTTT. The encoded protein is CASSLTPQGPGELFF.

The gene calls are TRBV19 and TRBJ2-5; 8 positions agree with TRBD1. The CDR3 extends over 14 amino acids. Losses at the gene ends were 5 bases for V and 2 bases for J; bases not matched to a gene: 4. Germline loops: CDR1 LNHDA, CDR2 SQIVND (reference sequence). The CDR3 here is CASSWTGNQETQYF. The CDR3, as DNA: TGTGCCAGTAGTTGGACAGGGAATCAAGAGACCCAGTACTTC. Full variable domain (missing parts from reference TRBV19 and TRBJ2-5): DGGITQSPKYLFRKEGQNVTLSCEQNLNHDAMYWYRQDPGQGLRLIYYSQIVNDFQKGDIAEGYSVSREKKESFPLTVTSAQKNPTAFYLCASSWTGNQETQYFGPGTRLLVL.

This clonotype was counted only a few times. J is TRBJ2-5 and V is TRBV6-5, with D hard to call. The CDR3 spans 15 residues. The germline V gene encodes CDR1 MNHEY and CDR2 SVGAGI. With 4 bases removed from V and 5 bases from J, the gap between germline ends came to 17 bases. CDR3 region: CASSSPGGTTETQYF. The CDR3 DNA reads TGTGCCAGCAGTTCCCCCGGTGGCACGACGGAGACCCAGTACTTC.

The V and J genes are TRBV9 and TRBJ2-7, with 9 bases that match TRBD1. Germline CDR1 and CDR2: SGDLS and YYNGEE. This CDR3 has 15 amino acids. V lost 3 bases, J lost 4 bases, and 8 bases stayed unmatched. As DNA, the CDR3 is TGTGCCAGCAGCGCCCGATCGGACAGGGGATACGAGCAGTACTTC. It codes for CASSARSDRGYEQYF.